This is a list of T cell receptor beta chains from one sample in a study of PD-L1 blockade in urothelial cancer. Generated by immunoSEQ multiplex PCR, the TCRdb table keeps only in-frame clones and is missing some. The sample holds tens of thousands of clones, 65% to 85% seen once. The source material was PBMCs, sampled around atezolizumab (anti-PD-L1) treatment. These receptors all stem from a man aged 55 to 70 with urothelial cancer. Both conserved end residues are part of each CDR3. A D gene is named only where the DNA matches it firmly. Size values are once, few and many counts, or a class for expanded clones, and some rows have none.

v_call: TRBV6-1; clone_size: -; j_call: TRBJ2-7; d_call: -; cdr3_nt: TGTGCCAGCAGAGTGGACAGCAACGCCTACGAGCAGTACTTC; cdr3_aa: CASRVDSNAYEQYF
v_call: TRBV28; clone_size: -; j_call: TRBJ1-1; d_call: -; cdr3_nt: TGTGCCAGCAGTTCACTCTCGGACTGGAGCACTGAAGCTTTCTTT; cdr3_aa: CASSSLSDWSTEAFF
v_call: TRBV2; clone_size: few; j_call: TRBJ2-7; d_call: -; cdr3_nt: TGTGCCAGCAGTGAAACTGGACAGTCCTACGAGCAGTACTTC; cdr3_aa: CASSETGQSYEQYF
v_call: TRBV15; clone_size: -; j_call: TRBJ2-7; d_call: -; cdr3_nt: TGTGCCACCAGCAGGGGGAGGGACACCCCCTACGAGCAGTACTTC; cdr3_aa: CATSRGRDTPYEQYF
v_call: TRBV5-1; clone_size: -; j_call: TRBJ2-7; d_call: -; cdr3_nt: TGCGCCAGCAGCTTGGACGCCACGGGTCGAGAGCAGTACTTC; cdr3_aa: CASSLDATGREQYF
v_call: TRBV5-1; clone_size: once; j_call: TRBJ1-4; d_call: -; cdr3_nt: TGCGCCAGCAGCTCCGGGGAAAATGAAAAACTGTTTTTT; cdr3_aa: CASSSGENEKLFF
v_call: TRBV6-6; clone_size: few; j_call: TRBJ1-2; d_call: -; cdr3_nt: TGTGCCAGCAGTTCCCAGGGTTCCTATGGCTACACCTTC; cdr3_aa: CASSSQGSYGYTF
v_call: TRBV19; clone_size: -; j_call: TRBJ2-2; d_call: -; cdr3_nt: TGTGCCAGTAGTAAGGGCCAGGGAAAGAACACCGGGGAGCTGTTTTTT; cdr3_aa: CASSKGQGKNTGELFF
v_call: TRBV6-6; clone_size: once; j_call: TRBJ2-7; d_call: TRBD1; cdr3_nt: TGTGCCGGTGGGACAGCAACATACGAGCAGTACTTC; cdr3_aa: CAGGTATYEQYF
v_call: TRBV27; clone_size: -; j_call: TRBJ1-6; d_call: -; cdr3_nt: TGTGCCAGCAGTTATGGAGTTACCTTTAATTCACCCCTCCACTTT; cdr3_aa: CASSYGVTFNSPLHF
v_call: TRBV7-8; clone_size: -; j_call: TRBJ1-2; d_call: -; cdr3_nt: TGTGCCAGCAGCTTCGGACAAACTTCAGTGGGCTACACCTTC; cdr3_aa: CASSFGQTSVGYTF
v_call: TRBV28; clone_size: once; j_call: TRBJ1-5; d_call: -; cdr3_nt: TGTGCCAGCAGTTCCTCCGACATTTCCAGCAATCAGCCCCAGCATTTT; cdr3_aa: CASSSSDISSNQPQHF
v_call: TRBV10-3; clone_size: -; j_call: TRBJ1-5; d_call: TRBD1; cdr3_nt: TGTGCCATCGGGACAGACAATCAGCCCCAGCATTTT; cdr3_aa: CAIGTDNQPQHF
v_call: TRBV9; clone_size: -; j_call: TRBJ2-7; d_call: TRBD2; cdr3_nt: TGTGCCAGCAGCCCCCGGACGCATCCGCGGGGGTTCCACGAGCAGTACTTC; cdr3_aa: CASSPRTHPRGFHEQYF
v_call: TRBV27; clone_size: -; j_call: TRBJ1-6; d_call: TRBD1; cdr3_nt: TGTGCCAGCAGTATCCTCGGACAGGGGGCGGGTTCACCCCTCCACTTT; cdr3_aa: CASSILGQGAGSPLHF
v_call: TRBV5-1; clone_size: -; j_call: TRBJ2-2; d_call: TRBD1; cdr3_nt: TGCGCCAGCAGCCCCGGGACAGCGAACACCGGGGAGCTGTTTTTT; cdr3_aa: CASSPGTANTGELFF
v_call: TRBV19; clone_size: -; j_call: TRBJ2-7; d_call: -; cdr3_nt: TGTGCCAGTAGTATTTCGGAGGTTACCTACGAGCAGTACTTC; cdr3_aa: CASSISEVTYEQYF
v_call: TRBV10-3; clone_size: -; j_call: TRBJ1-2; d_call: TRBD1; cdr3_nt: TGTGCCATCAGTGAGTTACAGGGGGTCTATGGCTACACCTTC; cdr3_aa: CAISELQGVYGYTF
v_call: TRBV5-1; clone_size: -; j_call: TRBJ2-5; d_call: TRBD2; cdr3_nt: TGCGCCAGCAGACCCAAAGGACTAGCGGAAGAGGAGACCCAGTACTTC; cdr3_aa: CASRPKGLAEEETQYF
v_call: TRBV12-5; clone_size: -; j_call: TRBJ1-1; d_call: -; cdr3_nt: TGTGCTAGTGGTCGGGGGGACACTGAAGCTTTCTTT; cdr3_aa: CASGRGDTEAFF
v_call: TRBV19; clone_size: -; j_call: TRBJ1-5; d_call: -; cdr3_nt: TGTGCCAGTAGTATAGATCGAGCTAGCGATCAGCCCCAGCATTTT; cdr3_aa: CASSIDRASDQPQHF
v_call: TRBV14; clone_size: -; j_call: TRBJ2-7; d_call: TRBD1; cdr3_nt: TGTGCCAGCAGCCTACGACAGGGGAGCTCCTACGAGCAGTACTTC; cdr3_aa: CASSLRQGSSYEQYF
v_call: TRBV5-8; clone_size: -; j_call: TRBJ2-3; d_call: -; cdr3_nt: TGTGCCAGCAGCTTGCAAACTGTCGAAAGCACAGATACGCAGTATTTT; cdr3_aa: CASSLQTVESTDTQYF
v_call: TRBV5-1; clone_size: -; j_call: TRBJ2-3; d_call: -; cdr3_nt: TGCGCCAGCAGCTTGGAGGGGGGCACAGATACGCAGTATTTT; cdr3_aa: CASSLEGGTDTQYF
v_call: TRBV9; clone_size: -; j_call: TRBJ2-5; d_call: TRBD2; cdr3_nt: TGTGCCAGCAGCGTAGACGCGGGGGGCCAAGAGACCCAGTACTTC; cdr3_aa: CASSVDAGGQETQYF
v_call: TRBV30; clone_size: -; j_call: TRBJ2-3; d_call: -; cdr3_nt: TGTGCCTGGAGTAGGAAGGGGGCAGATACGCAGTATTTT; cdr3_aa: CAWSRKGADTQYF
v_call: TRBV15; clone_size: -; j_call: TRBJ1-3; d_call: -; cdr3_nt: TGTGCCACCAGCCTTAGTTCTGGAAACACCATATATTTT; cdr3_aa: CATSLSSGNTIYF
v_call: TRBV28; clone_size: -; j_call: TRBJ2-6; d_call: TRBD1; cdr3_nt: TGTGCCAGCAGTTTAGGGACAGGGGGCTTAACTTTC; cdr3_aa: CASSLGTGGLTF
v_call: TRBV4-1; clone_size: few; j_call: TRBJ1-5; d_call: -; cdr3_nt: TGCGCCAGCAGCCAAGAGCTACAGGGTTTCGCCAATCAGCCCCAGCATTTT; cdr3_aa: CASSQELQGFANQPQHF
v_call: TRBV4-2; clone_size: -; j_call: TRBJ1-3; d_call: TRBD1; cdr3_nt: TGTGCCAGCAGCGATGAGAGGGGGCCGCCTGGAAACACCATATATTTT; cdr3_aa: CASSDERGPPGNTIYF
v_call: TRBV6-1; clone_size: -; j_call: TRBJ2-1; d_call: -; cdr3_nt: TGTGCCAGCAGTGAAAGAAGGGAGGGGGTACGGTTCGATGAGCAGTTCTTC; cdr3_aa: CASSERREGVRFDEQFF
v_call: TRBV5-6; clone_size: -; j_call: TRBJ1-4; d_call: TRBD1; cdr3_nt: TGTGCCAGCAGCTTAGGGACAGGGGGACTTGCAACTAATGAAAAACTGTTTTTT; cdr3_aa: CASSLGTGGLATNEKLFF
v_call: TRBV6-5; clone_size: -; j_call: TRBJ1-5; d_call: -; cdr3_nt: TGTGCCAGCACACAGGGTGGAAATCAGCCCCAGCATTTT; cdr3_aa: CASTQGGNQPQHF
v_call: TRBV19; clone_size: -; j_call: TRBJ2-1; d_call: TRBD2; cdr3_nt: TGTGCCAGTAGTACTGACACCGGGACTAGTGTGTTCTTC; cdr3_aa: CASSTDTGTSVFF
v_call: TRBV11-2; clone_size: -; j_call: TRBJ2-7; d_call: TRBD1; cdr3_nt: TGTGCCAGCAGGTTGACAGGGGCCCCCTCCTACGAGCAGTACTTC; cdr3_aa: CASRLTGAPSYEQYF
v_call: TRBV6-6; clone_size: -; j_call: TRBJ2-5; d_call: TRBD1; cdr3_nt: TGTGCCAGCAGTTACTCGACAGGGGGCGACGAGACCCAGTACTTC; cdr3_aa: CASSYSTGGDETQYF
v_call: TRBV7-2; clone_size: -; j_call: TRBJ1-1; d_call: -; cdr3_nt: TGTGCCAGCAGCTTTTTAGGGAGAGGTGAAGCTTTCTTT; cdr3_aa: CASSFLGRGEAFF
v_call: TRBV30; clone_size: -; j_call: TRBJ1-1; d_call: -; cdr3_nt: TGTGCCTGGGATACAGGGAGGGGCACTGAAGCTTTCTTT; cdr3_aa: CAWDTGRGTEAFF
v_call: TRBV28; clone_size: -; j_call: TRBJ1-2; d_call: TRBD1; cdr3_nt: TGTGCCAGCAGTATTCCCAGGTTCAGGACAGGTTTTGGCTACACCTTC; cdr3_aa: CASSIPRFRTGFGYTF